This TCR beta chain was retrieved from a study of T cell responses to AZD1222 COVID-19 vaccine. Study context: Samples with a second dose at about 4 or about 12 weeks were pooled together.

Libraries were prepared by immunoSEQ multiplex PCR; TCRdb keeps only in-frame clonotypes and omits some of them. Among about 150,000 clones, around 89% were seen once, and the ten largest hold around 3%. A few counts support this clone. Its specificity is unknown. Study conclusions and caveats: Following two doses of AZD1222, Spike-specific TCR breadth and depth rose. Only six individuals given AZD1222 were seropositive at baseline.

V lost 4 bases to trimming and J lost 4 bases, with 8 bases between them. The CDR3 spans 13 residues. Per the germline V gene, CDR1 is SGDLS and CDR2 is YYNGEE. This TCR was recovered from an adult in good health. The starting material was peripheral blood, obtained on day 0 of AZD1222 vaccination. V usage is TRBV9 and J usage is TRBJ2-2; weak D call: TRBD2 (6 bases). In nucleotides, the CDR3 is TGTGCCAGCAGCCAGGGAGGCACCGGGGAGCTGTTTTTT. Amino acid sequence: CASSQGGTGELFF.